This T cell receptor (beta chain) was recorded in a study of blood T cell repertoires in COVID-19. Study at large: The analysed material was cDNA or gDNA that came from T cells, B-cell-depleted T cells, or PBMCs.

Authors' processing steps: Nucleated cell counts were estimated from reference gene primer amplification. Repertoires were generated with immunoSEQ multiplex PCR, while TCRdb's copy carries only in-frame clones and drops some. V and J calls and clone size follow that table, whereas D and trimming were derived from the DNA. The table records approximately 290,000 clones, around 89% of them present only once. This CDR3 has 18 residues. V was trimmed by 0 bases and J by 14 bases, leaving 27 bases between them. Germline V gene data show CDR1 as SGHRS and CDR2 as YFSETQ. The chain carries TRBV5-1 and TRBJ1-6; weak D call: TRBD1 (6 bases). This receptor was obtained from a man younger than 45 with acute or convalescent COVID-19. The sample comprised peripheral blood. The CDR3 DNA reads TGCGCCAGCAGCTTGGGGACAGTGATCTATCCCAACGAGGGGTCCCTCCACTTT. It is translated as CASSLGTVIYPNEGSLHF.